One T cell receptor (beta chain) is described in this entry. This clonotype has ten or more counts. The clone's antigen remains unknown. Qualities for individual bases were not recorded, and no much larger clone is one base off. The treatment or condition label on this specimen signifies: in vitro stimulation with specific CMV peptide epitopes to enrich CMV-specific T cells. This specimen belongs to a study of T cell repertoires in cytomegalovirus infection (dated by TCRdb to 2018 to 2020). Describing the broader study: Peptide stimulations targeted recently identified HLA-C-restricted CMV epitopes, whose presentation resists viral immunomodulation, together with well-studied HLA-B-restricted epitopes. Donor HLA type was relevant to the analysis, as public TCR beta signatures indicated carriage of CMV infection together with the matching HLA type.

Sequencing took place on an Illumina HiSeq 1500. The raw public reads went through TCRdb reprocessing: fastp at Q25, MiXCR clone calling, in-frame beta chains kept. Records with the same CDR3 protein are collapsed into one entry carrying the most frequent genes and DNA. The sample yields 65,000 to 85,000 distinct CDR3 sequences; around 28% were counted once. Of the sample, 59% falls within the top ten clones. Via the germline V gene (reference sequence), CDR1 is SEHNR and CDR2 FQNEAQ. Germline trimming amounts to 4 bases on V and 4 bases on J, with 7 as the count of junction bases outside the gene matches. There are 15 amino acids in the CDR3, from cysteine to phenylalanine inclusive. Only the CDR3 DNA is retained, 45 bases long and in frame from the first base. The investigation overall reported the following: In both this cohort and an independent cohort of more than 350 donors, the cumulative frequency of public TCR beta family members distinguished carriers of CMV infection plus the relevant HLA type. The ex vivo response was dominated by HLA-C-restricted CMV-specific TCR beta clonotypes, and the single most frequent clonotype in two of eight donors was supplied by these HLA-C-restricted clonotypes.

The chain was built from TRBV7-9 and TRBJ1-2, and 9 bases in between align with TRBD1. This receptor was taken from a human donor in good health (CMV status not recorded). Some clones in this sample may be carry-over from other donors' samples. Sequenced material: CD8+ T cells from cultured PBMCs, taken from culture after CMV antigen stimulation. Here the CDR3 is given as CASSSGTGIPYGYTF. The nucleotide sequence reads TGTGCCAGCAGCTCCGGGACAGGGATTCCCTATGGCTACACCTTC.